What follows are 19 T cell receptor beta chains derived from one specimen sequenced in a study of Graves' ophthalmopathy and Graves' hyperthyroidism. RNA transcripts were the source from which TCR beta CDR3 regions were amplified. The library came from an HTBI-primed first-round RT-PCR and a second-round multiplex PCR. TCRdb re-analysed the multiplex PCR reads in MiXCR, keeping a single row per CDR3 protein. The sample consists of 650,000 to 800,000 distinct CDR3 sequences, about 41% of them appearing once. The sequenced material came from peripheral blood. These receptors were taken from an adult man with Graves' ophthalmopathy.

This chain uses TRBV10-3 with TRBJ1-1; 9 bases fit TRBD1. Per germline, CDR1 ENHRY and CDR2 SYGVKD. CDR3 size: 15 residues. V lost 0 bases to trimming and J lost 4 bases; unmatched junction nucleotides: 3. CDR3 in amino acids: CAISESGQGITEAFF. CDR3 coding DNA: TGTGCCATCAGTGAGTCAGGACAGGGGATCACTGAAGCTTTCTTT.

In this sample, this clonotype turned up many times. The gene calls are TRBV12-3 or TRBV12-4 and TRBJ1-4; the D gene is possibly TRBD1 (5 bases). CDR3 length equals 15 residues. V lost 5 bases to trimming and J lost 3 bases, with 13 bases between them. CDR3: CASSIGAGPNEKLFF. The CDR3, as DNA: TGTGCCAGCAGTATAGGTGCAGGGCCTAATGAAAAACTGTTTTTT.

Note on this clonotype: One junction end does not reproduce the germline sequence, and a read error may be involved. The chain combines TRBV7-9 with TRBJ2-2, with 7 bases aligning to TRBD1. CDR1 and CDR2 (germline): SEHNR, FQNEAQ (reference sequence). CDR3 length: 16 amino acids. The CDR3 is CASSQEGTERAGELFF. The CDR3 DNA reads TGCGCCAGCAGCCAAGAAGGGACAGAGAGGGCCGGGGAGCTGTTTTTT. The full variable domain, rest sourced from reference TRBV7-9 and TRBJ2-2, is DTGVSQNPRHKITKRGQNVTFRCDPISEHNRLYWYRQTLGQGPEFLTYFQNEAQLEKSRLLSDRFSAERPKGSFSTLEIQRTEQGDSAMYLCASSQEGTERAGELFFGEGSRLTVL.

This clonotype has just a few counts. As DNA, the CDR3 is TGTGCCAGCACCCCTTCGGGCATGAACACTGAAGCTTTCTTT. Protein product: CASTPSGMNTEAFF. V gene TRBV12-3 or TRBV12-4 combines with J gene TRBJ1-1; D is undetermined. CDR3 length equals 14 residues. Trimming left V 7 bases short and J 0 bases short, with 12 bases between.

This clonotype showed up many times. V and J are TRBV20-1 and TRBJ1-6; 7 nucleotides match TRBD1. Germline values: CDR1 DFQATT, CDR2 SNEGSKA (reference sequence). The length of the CDR3 is 15 residues. The V gene end was trimmed by 7 bases and the J gene end by 1 base; junction bases not matched to a gene: 7. CDR3 region: CSVAGTESYNSPLHF. CDR3 in DNA: TGCAGTGTTGCCGGGACAGAGTCCTATAATTCACCCCTCCACTTT.

About this clonotype: The junction shows a germline mismatch at one end, possibly a read error. V and J are TRBV10-3 and TRBJ1-4, with D possibly being TRBD1 (6 bases). This CDR3 contains 16 residues. Germline V gene data show CDR1 as ENHRY and CDR2 as SYGVKD. The CDR3 reads CASSLIGGRRLEKLFF. CDR3 nucleotides: TGTGCCAGCAGTTTAATCGGGGGCAGACGCCTCGAAAAACTGTTTTTT.

To note about this clonotype: At one boundary the junction diverges from the germline segment, which might be a read error. The chain employs TRBV15 and TRBJ1-2, with 11 bases lining up with TRBD1. CDR1 LNHNV and CDR2 YYDKDF come from the germline V gene (reference sequence). The CDR3 is 16 amino acids. CDR3 sequence (DNA): TGTGCCGCCAGCAGCCAACCCGGGACAGGGGGTCGTGGCTACACCTTC. This sequence encodes CAASSQPGTGGRGYTF.

The J gene is TRBJ2-7, the V gene TRBV12-3 or TRBV12-4; D may correspond to TRBD1 or TRBD2 (5 bases each). The CDR3 sequence is 15 residues long. Trimming left V 4 bases short and J 0 bases short, with 13 bases between. This chain's CDR3 is CASSYKRDGSYEQYF. CDR3 DNA sequence: TGTGCCAGCAGTTACAAACGGGACGGCTCCTACGAGCAGTACTTC.

This clonotype was seen ten or more times. The chain is built from TRBV2 and TRBJ1-1; tentatively, D is TRBD1 (5 bases). CDR3 length: 15 residues. Germline values: CDR1 SNHLY, CDR2 FYNNEI. V was shortened by 2 bases and J by 0 bases, with 10 bases between the two germline ends. The chain's CDR3 is CASSEMTAMNTEAFF. In DNA, the CDR3 is TGTGCCAGCAGTGAAATGACAGCCATGAACACTGAAGCTTTCTTT. The variable domain in full, with the rest retrieved from reference TRBV2 and TRBJ1-1, is EPEVTQTPSHQVTQMGQEVILRCVPISNHLYFYWYRQILGQKVEFLVSFYNNEISEKSEIFDDQFSVERPDGSNFTLKIRSTKLEDSAMYFCASSEMTAMNTEAFFGQGTRLTVV.

The CDR3 nucleotides read TGTGCCAGCAAACGGACAGGGGGTTATAATTCACCCCTCCACTTT. Protein sequence: CASKRTGGYNSPLHF. The V gene is TRBV10-3, the J gene TRBJ1-6, with 10 nucleotides matching TRBD1. Unmatched junction bases numbered 7, after V lost 10 bases and J lost 4 bases. Per germline, CDR1 ENHRY and CDR2 SYGVKD. CDR3 size: 15 residues.

The J gene is TRBJ1-5, the V gene TRBV12-3 or TRBV12-4, with unresolved D. The ends were cut back, 3 bases at V and 10 bases at J, with 13 bases in the middle. The CDR3 is 13 amino acids. The CDR3: CASSFEGRFPQHF. The DNA of the CDR3 is TGTGCCAGCAGTTTTGAGGGTAGGTTCCCCCAGCATTTT.

This clonotype was seen at least ten times. This rearrangement joins TRBV14 to TRBJ2-7; D unresolved. The ends were cut back, 0 bases at V and 2 bases at J, with 17 bases in the middle. Looked up from germline, CDR1 is SGHDN and CDR2 is FVKESK. CDR3 size: 17 residues. DNA for the CDR3: TGTGCCAGCAGCCAAGAAGGGCCAGAGACAACAACCTACGAGCAGTACTTC. Protein: CASSQEGPETTTYEQYF.

This clonotype showed up many times. The chain is built from TRBV7-9 and TRBJ2-7, with 7 bases fitting TRBD2. V shed 7 bases, J shed 2 bases, and the junction held 8 bases outside the gene matches. The germline V gene has CDR1 SEHNR and CDR2 FQNEAQ (reference sequence). The CDR3 sequence is 14 residues long. The CDR3 spells CASNTGRDPYEQYF. CDR3 sequence (DNA): TGTGCCAGCAACACGGGGAGGGACCCCTACGAGCAGTACTTC. Full variable domain (remainder filled in from reference TRBV7-9 and TRBJ2-7): DTGVSQNPRHKITKRGQNVTFRCDPISEHNRLYWYRQTLGQGPEFLTYFQNEAQLEKSRLLSDRFSAERPKGSFSTLEIQRTEQGDSAMYLCASNTGRDPYEQYFGPGTRLTVT.

The chain carries TRBV6-1 and TRBJ2-2, with TRBD1 matching 7 bases. Germline V gene lookup returns CDR1 MNHNS and CDR2 SASEGT. The J segment lost 4 bases and the V segment lost 6 bases, leaving 8 bases of the junction unmatched. The CDR3 sequence is 15 residues long. The CDR3 DNA is TGTGCCAGCAGCCCCGTTAACAGGGGCACCGGGGAGCTGTTTTTT. Protein sequence: CASSPVNRGTGELFF.

The V call is TRBV2, the J call TRBJ2-6; 7 bases are a match to TRBD1. Germline V gives CDR1 SNHLY, CDR2 FYNNEI. Unmatched junction bases numbered 8, after V lost 5 bases and J lost 4 bases. The CDR3 has 16 amino acids. CDR3 coding DNA: TGTGCCAGCAGTTACCCGACAGGGTCCGGGGCCAACGTCCTGACTTTC. Translated: CASSYPTGSGANVLTF. The full variable domain, completed using reference TRBV2 and TRBJ2-6, is EPEVTQTPSHQVTQMGQEVILRCVPISNHLYFYWYRQILGQKVEFLVSFYNNEISEKSEIFDDQFSVERPDGSNFTLKIRSTKLEDSAMYFCASSYPTGSGANVLTFGAGSRLTVL.

The genes are TRBV11-1 and TRBJ2-7, with 11 nucleotides matching TRBD1. The germline V gene encodes CDR1 SGHAT and CDR2 FQDESV (reference sequence). Germline trimming cut 8 bases from V and 4 bases from J; bases unmatched to any gene: 4. This CDR3 spans 13 amino acids. The CDR3: CASVRDRGYEQYF. CDR3 in DNA: TGTGCCAGCGTCCGGGACAGGGGGTACGAGCAGTACTTC.

On this clonotype: A much larger clone lies a single base off, so this may be a read error. V and J are TRBV14 and TRBJ1-1; weak D call: TRBD1 (5 bases). Looked up from germline, CDR1 is SGHDN and CDR2 is FVKESK. The CDR3 sequence is 17 residues long. The V and J ends lost 0 bases and 5 bases respectively, with 19 bases between them. CDR3 bases: TGTGCCAGCAGCCAAGATCGTGTAGAACAGGTTATTACTGAAGCTTTCTTT. Translating it yields CASSQDRVEQVITEAFF.

The rearrangement uses TRBV6-6 and TRBJ1-2; D is possibly TRBD1 (6 bases). The V end lost 2 bases, the J end lost 7 bases, and 14 bases lay between the germline ends. Germline CDR1 and CDR2: MNHNY and SVGAGI (reference sequence). The CDR3 covers 14 residues. Here the CDR3 DNA reads TGTGCCAGCAGTTACAACAGGGCGGGGGGTGGCTACACCTTC. Its translation is CASSYNRAGGGYTF.

The sample holds many counts of this clonotype. This chain uses TRBV29-1 with TRBJ1-3; D is unclear. The CDR3 has 13 residues. V shed 7 bases and J shed 3 bases, with 13 bases lying between them. Per germline, CDR1 SQVTM and CDR2 ANQGSEA. CDR3 nucleotides: TGCAGCGCCCGTCTCGGAGGTGGAAACACCATATATTTT. Encoded protein: CSARLGGGNTIYF.